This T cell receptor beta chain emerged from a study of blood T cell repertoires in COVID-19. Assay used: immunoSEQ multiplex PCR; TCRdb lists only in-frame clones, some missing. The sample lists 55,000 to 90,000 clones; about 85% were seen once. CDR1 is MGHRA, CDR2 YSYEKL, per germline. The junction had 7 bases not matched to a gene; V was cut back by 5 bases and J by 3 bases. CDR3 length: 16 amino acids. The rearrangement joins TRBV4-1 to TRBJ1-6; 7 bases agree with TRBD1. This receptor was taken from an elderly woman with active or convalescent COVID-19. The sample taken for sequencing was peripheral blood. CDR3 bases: TGCGCCAGCAGCAGGACAGGTTCGGGCTATAATTCACCCCTCCACTTT. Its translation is CASSRTGSGYNSPLHF.